This T cell receptor beta chain emerged from a study of blood T cell repertoires in COVID-19. Germline V CDR1 and CDR2: MDHEN, SYDVKM. This CDR3 comprises 12 residues. Trimming took off 5 bases at V and 3 bases at J, with 7 bases between the two ends. Assay used: immunoSEQ multiplex PCR; TCRdb lists only in-frame clones, some missing. The sample contains nearly 50,000 clones, about 85% of which appear only once. The clonotype was recovered from a human donor in a cohort sampled during active COVID-19. V gene TRBV28 combines with J gene TRBJ1-2; no definite D call. Sequencing was performed on peripheral blood. The CDR3 loop is CASSPNYYGYTF. CDR3 coding DNA: TGTGCCAGCAGTCCTAATTACTATGGCTACACCTTC.